These 2 T cell receptor beta chains originate from one sample sequenced in a study of PD-L1 blockade in urothelial cancer. Sample time point: peripheral blood 6 weeks after treatment start. Data came from immunoSEQ multiplex PCR; TCRdb stores just in-frame clones and leaves some out. This repertoire shows about 120,000 clones, more than 85% found once; its top ten account for around 4%. Sequences were derived from PBMCs, sampled around atezolizumab (anti-PD-L1) treatment. Receptors originate from a man in his 60s with urothelial cancer.

The chain is built from TRBV19 and TRBJ1-5; the D gene is possibly TRBD1 (5 bases). The V and J ends lost 7 bases and 0 bases respectively, with 16 bases between them. In germline, CDR1 is LNHDA, CDR2 SQIVND (reference sequence). The CDR3 is made up of 16 amino acids. As DNA, the CDR3 is TGTGCCAGTACTATCCATAGCAGGGTTAGCAATCAGCCCCAGCATTTT. Protein: CASTIHSRVSNQPQHF.

This clone showed up just once. The J gene is TRBJ2-7, the V gene TRBV6-5; 7 bases fit TRBD2. CDR3 length: 14 amino acids. Germline V gives CDR1 MNHEY, CDR2 SVGAGI. The V gene end was trimmed by 6 bases and the J gene end by 4 bases; junction bases not matched to a gene: 9. The CDR3 coding sequence is TGTGCCAGCAGCCCCACCGGGACTAAATACGAGCAGTACTTC. Encoded protein: CASSPTGTKYEQYF.